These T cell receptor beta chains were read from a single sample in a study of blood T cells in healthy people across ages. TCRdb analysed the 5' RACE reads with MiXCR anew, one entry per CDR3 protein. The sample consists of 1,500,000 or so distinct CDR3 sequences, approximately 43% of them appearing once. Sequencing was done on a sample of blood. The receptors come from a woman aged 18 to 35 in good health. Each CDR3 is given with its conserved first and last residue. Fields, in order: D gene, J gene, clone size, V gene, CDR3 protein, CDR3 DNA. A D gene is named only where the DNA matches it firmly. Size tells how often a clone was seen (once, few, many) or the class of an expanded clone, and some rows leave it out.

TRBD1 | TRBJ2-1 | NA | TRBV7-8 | CASSFTGVQYNEQFF | TGTGCCAGCAGCTTCACAGGGGTCCAGTACAATGAGCAGTTCTTC
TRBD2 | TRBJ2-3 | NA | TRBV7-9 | CASSLKASSGRGTDTQYF | TGTGCCAGCAGCTTAAAGGCCTCTAGCGGGAGGGGCACAGATACGCAGTATTTT
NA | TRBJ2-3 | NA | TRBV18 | CAGSPPSTDTQYF | TGTGCCGGCTCACCACCAAGCACAGATACGCAGTATTTT
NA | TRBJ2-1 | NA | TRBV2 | CASRGDLEQFF | TGTGCCAGCAGAGGGGACTTGGAGCAGTTCTTC
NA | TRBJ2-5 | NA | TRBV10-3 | CAISESQPVLETQYF | TGTGCCATCAGTGAGTCTCAACCCGTCTTAGAGACCCAGTACTTC
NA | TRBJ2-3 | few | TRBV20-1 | CSAREGPRAQYF | TGCAGTGCTAGAGAGGGACCTCGGGCGCAGTATTTT
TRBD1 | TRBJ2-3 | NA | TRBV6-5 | CASSYSAPTGRLSTDTQYF | TGTGCCAGCAGTTACTCCGCTCCGACAGGGAGACTTAGCACAGATACGCAGTATTTT
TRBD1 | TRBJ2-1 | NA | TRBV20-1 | CSARSDRERTWDEQFF | TGCAGTGCTAGGTCCGACAGGGAAAGGACATGGGATGAGCAGTTCTTC
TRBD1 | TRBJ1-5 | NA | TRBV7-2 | CASSPRGRTGGYNQPQHF | TGTGCCAGCAGCCCAAGGGGTCGGACAGGGGGTTACAATCAGCCCCAGCATTTT
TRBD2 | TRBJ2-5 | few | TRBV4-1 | CASSQDLGPVAGPQETQYF | TGCGCCAGCAGCCAAGATCTTGGGCCGGTAGCGGGCCCCCAAGAGACCCAGTACTTC
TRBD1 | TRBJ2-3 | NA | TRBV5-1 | CASRQGADAQYF | TGCGCCAGTAGACAGGGCGCAGATGCGCAGTATTTT
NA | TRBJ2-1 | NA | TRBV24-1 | CATSDAGSSYEQFF | TGTGCCACCAGTGATGCGGGGTCCTCCTACGAGCAGTTCTTC
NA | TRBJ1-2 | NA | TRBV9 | CASSVGSLDYGYTF | TGTGCCAGCAGCGTAGGAAGTCTCGACTATGGCTACACCTTC
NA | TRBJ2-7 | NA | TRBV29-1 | CSVGPDPYEQYF | TGCAGCGTTGGTCCGGACCCCTACGAGCAGTACTTC
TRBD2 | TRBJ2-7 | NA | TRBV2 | CASSEEAGGKNEQYF | TGTGCCAGCAGTGAAGAAGCGGGAGGGAAGAATGAGCAGTACTTC
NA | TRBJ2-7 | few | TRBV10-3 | CAISEQGSSYEQYF | TGTGCCATCAGTGAGCAGGGGAGCTCCTACGAGCAGTACTTC
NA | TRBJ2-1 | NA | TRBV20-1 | CSASGSSSYNEQFF | TGCAGTGCTAGTGGTTCCAGCTCCTACAATGAGCAGTTCTTC
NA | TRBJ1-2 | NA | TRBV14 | CACSRAVIYGYTF | TGTGCCTGCAGCCGGGCCGTAATCTATGGCTACACCTTC
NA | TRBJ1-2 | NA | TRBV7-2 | CASSSDTGWGYTF | TGTGCCAGCAGCTCCGACACCGGGTGGGGCTACACCTTC
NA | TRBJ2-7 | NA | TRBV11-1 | CASSLAYGQFYEQYF | TGTGCCAGCAGCTTAGCGTATGGGCAGTTCTACGAGCAGTACTTC
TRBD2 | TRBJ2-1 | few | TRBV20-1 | CSAREGTIDEQFF | TGCAGTGCTAGAGAAGGGACTATAGATGAGCAGTTCTTC
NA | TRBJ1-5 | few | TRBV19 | CASSIPGSNQPQHF | TGTGCCAGTAGTATCCCGGGCAGTAATCAGCCCCAGCATTTT
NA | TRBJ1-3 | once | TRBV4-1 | CASTPSPPSGNTIYF | TGCGCCAGCACCCCCAGTCCCCCCTCTGGAAACACCATATATTTT
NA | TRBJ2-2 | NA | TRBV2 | CASTTFGASNTGKLFF | TGTGCCAGCACCACCTTCGGGGCCTCGAACACCGGGAAGCTGTTTTTT
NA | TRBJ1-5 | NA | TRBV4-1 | CVSSQDNRAGTQPQHF | TGCGTCAGCAGCCAAGATAATAGGGCGGGGACTCAGCCCCAGCATTTT
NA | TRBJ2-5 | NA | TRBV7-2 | CASSLAWAGSHNEQYF | TGTGCCAGCAGCTTAGCCTGGGCGGGGTCCCACAATGAGCAGTACTTC
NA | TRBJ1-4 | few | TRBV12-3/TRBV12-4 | CASSPSMRSNEKLFF | TGTGCCAGCAGCCCCAGTATGAGGAGCAATGAAAAACTGTTTTTT
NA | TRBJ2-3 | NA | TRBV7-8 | CASSLSLGTASTDTQYF | TGTGCCAGCAGCTTAAGTCTCGGGACCGCTAGCACAGATACGCAGTATTTT
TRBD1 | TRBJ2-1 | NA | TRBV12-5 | CASGLVDRGVKGYNEQFF | TGTGCTAGTGGTTTGGTAGACAGGGGGGTTAAGGGGTACAATGAGCAGTTCTTC
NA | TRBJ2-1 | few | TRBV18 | CASSQTGGNGNEQFF | TGTGCCAGCTCACAGACGGGCGGGAACGGGAATGAGCAGTTCTTC
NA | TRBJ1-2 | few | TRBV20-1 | CSATPGREYGYTF | TGCAGTGCTACTCCGGGACGGGAGTATGGCTACACCTTC
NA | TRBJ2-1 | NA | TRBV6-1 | CASRSGVGRGDHNEQFF | TGTGCCAGCAGATCGGGTGTTGGTCGCGGGGACCACAATGAGCAGTTCTTC
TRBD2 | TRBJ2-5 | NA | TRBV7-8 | CASSLGGSGSVHEQYF | TGTGCCAGCAGCTTAGGGGGTAGCGGGAGTGTGCATGAGCAGTACTTC
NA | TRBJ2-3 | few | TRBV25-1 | CASSRSRGTDTQYF | TGTGCCAGCAGTCGGAGTCGGGGCACAGATACGCAGTATTTT
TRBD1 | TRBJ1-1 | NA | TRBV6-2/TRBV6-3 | CASRPRGRVTEAFF | TGTGCCAGCAGACCCAGGGGGCGAGTCACTGAAGCTTTCTTT
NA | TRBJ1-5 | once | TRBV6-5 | CASSKDRNSNQPQHF | TGTGCCAGCAGCAAGGACAGAAATAGCAATCAGCCCCAGCATTTT
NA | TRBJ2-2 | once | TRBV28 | CASVPGRNTGGLFF | TGTGCCAGCGTCCCGGGACGGAACACCGGGGGGCTGTTTTTT
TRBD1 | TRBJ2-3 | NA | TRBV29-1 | CSVESRGLGTQYF | TGCAGCGTTGAATCAAGGGGGCTAGGGACGCAGTATTTT
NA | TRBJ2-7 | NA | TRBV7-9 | CTSGGSLGHNEQYF | TGTACCAGCGGAGGTAGTTTAGGCCACAATGAGCAGTACTTC
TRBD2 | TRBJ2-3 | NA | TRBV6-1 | CASQGASGSYDTQYF | TGTGCCAGCCAGGGGGCTAGCGGGAGTTACGATACGCAGTATTTT
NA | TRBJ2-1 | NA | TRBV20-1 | CSASSAPYNEQFF | TGCAGTGCTAGTAGCGCACCCTACAATGAGCAGTTCTTC
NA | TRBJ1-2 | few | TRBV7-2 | CASSLVGGVYGYTF | TGTGCCAGCAGCTTAGTAGGGGGGGTCTATGGCTACACCTTC
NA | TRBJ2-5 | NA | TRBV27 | CASSLGLPGETQYF | TGTGCCAGCAGTTTGGGACTGCCCGGAGAGACCCAGTACTTC
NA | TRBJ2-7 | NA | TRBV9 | CASFPHEQYF | TGTGCCAGCTTCCCCCACGAGCAGTACTTC
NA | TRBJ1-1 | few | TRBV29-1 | CSVEGTSGTEAFF | TGCAGCGTTGAAGGGACATCCGGCACTGAAGCTTTCTTT
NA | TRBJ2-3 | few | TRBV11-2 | CASSLEIHTDTQYF | TGTGCCAGCAGCTTAGAAATACACACAGATACGCAGTATTTT